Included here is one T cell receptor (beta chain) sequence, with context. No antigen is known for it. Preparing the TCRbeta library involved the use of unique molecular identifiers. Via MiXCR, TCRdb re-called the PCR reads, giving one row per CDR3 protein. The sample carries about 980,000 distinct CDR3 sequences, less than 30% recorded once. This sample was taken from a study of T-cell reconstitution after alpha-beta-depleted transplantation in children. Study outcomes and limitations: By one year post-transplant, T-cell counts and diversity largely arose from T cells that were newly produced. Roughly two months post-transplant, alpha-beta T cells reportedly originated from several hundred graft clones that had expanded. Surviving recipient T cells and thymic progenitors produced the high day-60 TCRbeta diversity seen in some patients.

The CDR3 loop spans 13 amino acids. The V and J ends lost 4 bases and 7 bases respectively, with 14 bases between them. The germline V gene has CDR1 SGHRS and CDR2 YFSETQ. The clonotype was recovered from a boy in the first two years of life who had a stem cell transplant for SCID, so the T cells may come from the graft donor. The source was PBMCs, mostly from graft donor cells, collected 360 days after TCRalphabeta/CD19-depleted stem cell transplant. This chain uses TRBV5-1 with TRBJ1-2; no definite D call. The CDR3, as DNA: TGCGCCAGCAGCCTTGAAATCGGTCCTGGCTACACCTTC. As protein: CASSLEIGPGYTF.